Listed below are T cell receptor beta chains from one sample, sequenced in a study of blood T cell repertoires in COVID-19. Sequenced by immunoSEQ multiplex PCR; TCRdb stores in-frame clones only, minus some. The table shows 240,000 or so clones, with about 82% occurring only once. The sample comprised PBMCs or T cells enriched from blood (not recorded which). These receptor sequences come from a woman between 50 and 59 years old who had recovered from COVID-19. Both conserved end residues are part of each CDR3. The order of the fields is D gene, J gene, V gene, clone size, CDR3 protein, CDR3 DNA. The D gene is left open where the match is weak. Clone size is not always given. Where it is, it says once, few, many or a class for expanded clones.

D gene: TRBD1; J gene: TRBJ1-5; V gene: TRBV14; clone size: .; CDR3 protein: CASSQADRGSNQPQHF; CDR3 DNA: TGTGCCAGCAGCCAAGCGGACAGGGGGAGTAATCAGCCCCAGCATTTT
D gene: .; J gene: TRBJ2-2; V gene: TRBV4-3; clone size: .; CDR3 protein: CASSQDRLARTGELFF; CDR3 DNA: TGCGCCAGCAGCCAAGATAGGCTAGCGCGCACCGGGGAGCTGTTTTTT
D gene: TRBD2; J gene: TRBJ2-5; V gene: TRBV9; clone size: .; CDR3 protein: CASSVAVAGAQETQYF; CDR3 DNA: TGTGCCAGCAGCGTAGCGGTAGCGGGGGCACAAGAGACCCAGTACTTC
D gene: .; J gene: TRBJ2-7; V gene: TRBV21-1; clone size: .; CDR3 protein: CASRVDQGFSYEQYF; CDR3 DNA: TGTGCCAGCAGGGTCGATCAGGGGTTCTCCTACGAGCAGTACTTC
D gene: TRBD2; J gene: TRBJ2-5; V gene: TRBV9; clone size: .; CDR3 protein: CASSVGLAGGLQETQYF; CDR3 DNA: TGTGCCAGCAGCGTAGGCCTAGCGGGGGGCCTACAAGAGACCCAGTACTTC
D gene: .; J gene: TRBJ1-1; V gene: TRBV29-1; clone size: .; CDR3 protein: CSVERAGDGLGPEAFF; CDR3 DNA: TGCAGCGTTGAAAGGGCAGGGGACGGCCTGGGACCTGAAGCTTTCTTT
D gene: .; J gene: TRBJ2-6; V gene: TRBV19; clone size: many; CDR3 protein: CASSTIQYSGANVLTF; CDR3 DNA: TGTGCCAGTAGTACCATACAGTACTCTGGGGCCAACGTCCTGACTTTC
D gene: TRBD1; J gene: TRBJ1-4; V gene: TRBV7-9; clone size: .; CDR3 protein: CASSSDRGHLKTNEKLFF; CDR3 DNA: TGTGCCAGCAGCTCTGACAGGGGGCATTTGAAAACTAATGAAAAACTGTTTTTT
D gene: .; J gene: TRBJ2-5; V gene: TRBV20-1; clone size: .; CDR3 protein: CSAPEFETQYF; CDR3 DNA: TGCAGTGCTCCCGAGTTCGAGACCCAGTACTTC
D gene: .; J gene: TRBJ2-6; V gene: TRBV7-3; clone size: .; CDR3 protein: CASSSGRSGANVLTF; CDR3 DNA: TGTGCCAGCAGCTCGGGGAGGTCTGGGGCCAACGTCCTGACTTTC
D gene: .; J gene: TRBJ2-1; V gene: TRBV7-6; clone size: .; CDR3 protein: CASSLRKVSGTDYNEQFF; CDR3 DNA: TGTGCCAGCAGCTTACGGAAGGTGTCCGGGACTGACTACAATGAGCAGTTCTTC
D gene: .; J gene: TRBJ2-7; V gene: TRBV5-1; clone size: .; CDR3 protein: CASRSPGSTYEQYF; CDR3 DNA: TGCGCCAGCAGGAGTCCAGGGTCCACCTACGAGCAGTACTTC
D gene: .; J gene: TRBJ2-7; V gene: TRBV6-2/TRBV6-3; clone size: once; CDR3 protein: CASSYLGGEQYF; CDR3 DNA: TGTGCCAGCAGTTACTTGGGGGGCGAGCAGTACTTC
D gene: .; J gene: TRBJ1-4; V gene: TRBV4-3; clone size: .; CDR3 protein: CASSQANWQLSEKLFF; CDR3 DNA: TGCGCCAGCAGCCAGGCCAACTGGCAACTAAGTGAAAAACTGTTTTTT
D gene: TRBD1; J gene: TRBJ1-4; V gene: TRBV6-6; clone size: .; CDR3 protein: CASSRGGQGTSKREKLFF; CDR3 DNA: TGTGCCAGCAGTCGGGGGGGACAGGGGACCTCCAAGAGGGAAAAACTGTTTTTT
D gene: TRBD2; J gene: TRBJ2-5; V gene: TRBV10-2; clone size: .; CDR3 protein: CASSGAGGGARQETQYF; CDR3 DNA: TGCGCCAGCAGTGGAGCGGGCGGGGGAGCTCGTCAAGAGACCCAGTACTTC
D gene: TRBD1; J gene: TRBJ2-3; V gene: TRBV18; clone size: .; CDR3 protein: CASSPPTGGLDTQYF; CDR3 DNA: TGTGCCAGCTCACCACCGACAGGGGGCTTGGATACGCAGTATTTT
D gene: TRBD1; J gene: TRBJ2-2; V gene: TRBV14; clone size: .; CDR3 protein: CASRLTGGTGELFF; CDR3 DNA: TGTGCCAGCAGGCTGACAGGGGGCACCGGGGAGCTGTTTTTT
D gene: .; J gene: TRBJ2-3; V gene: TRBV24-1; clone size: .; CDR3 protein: CATSETGTSGSDTQYF; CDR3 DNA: TGTGCCACCAGTGAAACCGGGACTTCAGGGTCAGATACGCAGTATTTT
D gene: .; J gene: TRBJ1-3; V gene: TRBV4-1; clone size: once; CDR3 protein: CASSPGLLSGNTIYF; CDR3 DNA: TGCGCCAGCAGCCCTGGGCTCCTCTCTGGAAACACCATATATTTT
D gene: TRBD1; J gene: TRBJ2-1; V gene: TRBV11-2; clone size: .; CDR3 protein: CASTGTGVEQFF; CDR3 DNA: TGTGCCAGCACGGGGACAGGAGTTGAGCAGTTCTTC
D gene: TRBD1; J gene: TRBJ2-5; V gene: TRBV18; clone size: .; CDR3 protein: CASSPPDRGETQYF; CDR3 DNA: TGTGCCAGCTCACCACCCGACAGGGGAGAGACCCAGTACTTC
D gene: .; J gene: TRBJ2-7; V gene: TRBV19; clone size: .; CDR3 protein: CASSPRTPGSYEQYF; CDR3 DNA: TGTGCCAGTAGTCCCAGGACCCCGGGGAGCTACGAGCAGTACTTC
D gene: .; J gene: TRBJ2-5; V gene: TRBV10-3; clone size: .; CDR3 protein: CAINDGEETQYF; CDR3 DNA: TGTGCCATCAACGACGGGGAAGAGACCCAGTACTTC
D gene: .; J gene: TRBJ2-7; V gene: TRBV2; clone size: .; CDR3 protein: CASSIRLYPSYEQYF; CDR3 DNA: TGTGCCAGCAGTATCCGACTCTACCCTTCCTACGAGCAGTACTTC
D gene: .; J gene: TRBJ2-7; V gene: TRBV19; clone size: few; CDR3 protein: CATTGAGWYEQYF; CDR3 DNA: TGTGCCACTACAGGCGCCGGGTGGTACGAGCAGTACTTC
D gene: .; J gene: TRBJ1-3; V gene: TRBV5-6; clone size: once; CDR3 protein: CASSLGAGHSGNTIYF; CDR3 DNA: TGTGCCAGCAGCTTGGGGGCAGGGCACTCTGGAAACACCATATATTTT
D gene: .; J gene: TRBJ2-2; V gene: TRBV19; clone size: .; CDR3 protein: CASRGRANTGELFF; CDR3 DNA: TGTGCCAGTAGGGGGCGTGCCAACACCGGGGAGCTGTTTTTT
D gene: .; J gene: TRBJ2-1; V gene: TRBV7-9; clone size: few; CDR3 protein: CASSFGRGMRTVGYNEQFF; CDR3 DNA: TGTGCCAGCAGCTTCGGACGTGGTATGAGGACAGTGGGATACAATGAGCAGTTCTTC
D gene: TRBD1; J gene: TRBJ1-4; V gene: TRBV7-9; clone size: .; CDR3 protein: CASSSYGGGTGRLGEKLFF; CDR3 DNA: TGTGCCAGCAGCTCGTATGGGGGAGGGACAGGCCGTCTGGGTGAAAAACTGTTTTTT
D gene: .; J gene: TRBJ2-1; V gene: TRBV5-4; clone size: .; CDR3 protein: CASSLGLARDSYNEQFF; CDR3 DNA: TGTGCCAGCAGCTTAGGGCTAGCCAGAGACTCCTACAATGAGCAGTTCTTC
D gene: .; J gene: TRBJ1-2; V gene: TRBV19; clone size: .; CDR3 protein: CASSIFVALDPNGYTF; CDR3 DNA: TGTGCCAGTAGTATTTTTGTAGCACTGGATCCTAATGGCTACACCTTC
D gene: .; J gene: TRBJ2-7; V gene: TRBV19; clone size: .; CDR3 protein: CASSFSGSNYEQYF; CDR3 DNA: TGTGCCAGTAGTTTCTCAGGGTCCAACTACGAGCAGTACTTC
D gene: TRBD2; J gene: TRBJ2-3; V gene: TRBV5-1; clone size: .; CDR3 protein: CASSPGWAGGSTDTQYF; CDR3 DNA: TGCGCCAGCAGCCCGGGATGGGCGGGGGGTTCCACAGATACGCAGTATTTT
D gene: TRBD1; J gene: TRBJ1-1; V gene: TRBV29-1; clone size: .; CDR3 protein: CSVTLQGVGTEAFF; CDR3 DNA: TGCAGCGTTACATTACAGGGGGTAGGCACTGAAGCTTTCTTT
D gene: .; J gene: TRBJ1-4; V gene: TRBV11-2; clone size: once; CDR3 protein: CASSLVRGREKLFF; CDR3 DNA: TGTGCCAGCAGCTTAGTCAGGGGTCGGGAAAAACTGTTTTTT
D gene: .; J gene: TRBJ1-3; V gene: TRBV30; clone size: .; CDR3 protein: CAWRGGGPGNTIYF; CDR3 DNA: TGTGCCTGGAGAGGGGGGGGCCCCGGAAACACCATATATTTT
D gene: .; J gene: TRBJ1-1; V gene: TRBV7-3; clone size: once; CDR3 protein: CASSLTGSENTEAFF; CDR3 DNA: TGTGCCAGCAGCTTAACGGGGAGCGAGAACACTGAAGCTTTCTTT
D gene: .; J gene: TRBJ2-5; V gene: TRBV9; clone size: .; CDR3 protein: CASSATFRGISETQYF; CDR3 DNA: TGTGCCAGCAGCGCCACGTTCCGGGGGATTTCGGAGACCCAGTACTTC
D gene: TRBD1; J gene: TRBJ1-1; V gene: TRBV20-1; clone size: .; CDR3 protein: CSASQGTGDGAFF; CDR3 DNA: TGCAGTGCTAGTCAGGGGACAGGGGACGGAGCTTTCTTT
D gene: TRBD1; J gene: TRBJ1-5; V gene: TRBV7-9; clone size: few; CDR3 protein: CASRSFGTGGNSNQPQHF; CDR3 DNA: TGTGCCAGCAGGAGCTTTGGTACAGGGGGTAATAGCAATCAGCCCCAGCATTTT
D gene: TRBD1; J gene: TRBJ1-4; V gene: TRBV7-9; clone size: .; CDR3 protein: CASSLYPGTGVEKLFF; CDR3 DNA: TGTGCCAGCAGCTTATACCCCGGGACAGGGGTAGAAAAACTGTTTTTT
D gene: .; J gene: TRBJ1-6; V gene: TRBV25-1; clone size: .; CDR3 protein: CASSGPGSPNSPLHF; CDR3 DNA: TGTGCCAGCAGTGGTCCAGGGTCCCCGAATTCACCCCTCCACTTT
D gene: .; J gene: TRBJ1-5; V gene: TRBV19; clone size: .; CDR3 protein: CASTIPRQGPDGSQHF; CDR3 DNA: TGTGCCAGTACCATACCTCGTCAGGGGCCCGATGGGAGCCAGCATTTT
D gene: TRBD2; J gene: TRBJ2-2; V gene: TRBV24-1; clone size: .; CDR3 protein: CATSDLAGGSYGELFF; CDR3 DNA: TGTGCCACCAGTGACTTAGCGGGAGGGTCTTACGGGGAGCTGTTTTTT
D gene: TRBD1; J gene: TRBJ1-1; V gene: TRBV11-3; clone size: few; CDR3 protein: CASSLVQGGRTEAFF; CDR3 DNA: TGTGCCAGCAGCTTAGTGCAGGGGGGTCGTACTGAAGCTTTCTTT
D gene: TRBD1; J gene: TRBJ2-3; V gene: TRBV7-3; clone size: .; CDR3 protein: CASSPRGQGASTDTQYF; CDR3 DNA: TGTGCCAGCAGCCCCCGAGGACAGGGGGCTTCCACAGATACGCAGTATTTT
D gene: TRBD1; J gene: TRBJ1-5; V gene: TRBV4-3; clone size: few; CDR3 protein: CASSQSRGSGPPQHF; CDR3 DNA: TGCGCCAGCAGCCAATCCAGGGGGTCCGGTCCGCCCCAGCATTTT
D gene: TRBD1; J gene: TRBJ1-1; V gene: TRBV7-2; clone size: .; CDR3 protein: CASSFDRDAEAFF; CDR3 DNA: TGTGCCAGCAGCTTTGACAGGGACGCTGAAGCTTTCTTT
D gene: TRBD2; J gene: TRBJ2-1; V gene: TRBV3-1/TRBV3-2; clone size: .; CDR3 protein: CASSPLSGGVGEQFF; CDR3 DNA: TGTGCCAGCAGCCCTCTGAGTGGGGGGGTAGGTGAGCAGTTCTTC
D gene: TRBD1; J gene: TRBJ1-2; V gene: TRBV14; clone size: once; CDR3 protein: CASSPAGQGAVGGYTF; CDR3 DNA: TGTGCCAGCAGCCCTGCCGGCCAGGGGGCCGTGGGTGGCTACACCTTC
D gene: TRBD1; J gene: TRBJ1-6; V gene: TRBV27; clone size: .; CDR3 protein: CASSLSTPGQGSPLHF; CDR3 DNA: TGTGCCAGCAGTTTATCGACTCCGGGACAGGGCTCACCCCTCCACTTT
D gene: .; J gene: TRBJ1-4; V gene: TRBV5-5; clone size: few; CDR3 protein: CASTLGGTACEKLFF; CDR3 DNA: TGTGCCAGCACCCTTGGAGGGACGGCCTGCGAAAAACTGTTTTTT
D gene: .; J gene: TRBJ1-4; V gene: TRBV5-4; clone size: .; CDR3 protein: CASSLGVSLNEKLFF; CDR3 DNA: TGTGCCAGCAGCTTGGGTGTCAGTCTTAATGAAAAACTGTTTTTT
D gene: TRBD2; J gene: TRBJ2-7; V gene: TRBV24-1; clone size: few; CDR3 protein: CATSDGAGTSGSYEQYF; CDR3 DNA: TGTGCCACCAGTGATGGAGCCGGGACTAGCGGGAGCTACGAGCAGTACTTC